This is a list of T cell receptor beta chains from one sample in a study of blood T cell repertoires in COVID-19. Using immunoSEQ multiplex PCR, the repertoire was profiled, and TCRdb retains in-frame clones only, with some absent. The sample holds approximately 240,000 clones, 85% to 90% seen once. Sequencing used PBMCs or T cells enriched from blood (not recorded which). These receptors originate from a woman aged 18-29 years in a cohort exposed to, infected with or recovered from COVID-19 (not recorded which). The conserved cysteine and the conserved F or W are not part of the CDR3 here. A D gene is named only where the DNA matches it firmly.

SVDWGGQVKGAF TRBV29-1 TRBD1 TRBJ1-1
ASSSAGHSGNTIY TRBV7-9 . TRBJ1-3
ASSQDPYRFYGYT TRBV3-1/TRBV3-2 . TRBJ1-2
ASSPAYEARETQY TRBV28 . TRBJ2-5
ASADSYNEQF TRBV5-1 . TRBJ2-1
ASSYAQGAIEQY TRBV6-5 TRBD1 TRBJ2-7
ASSSPAGGLTDTQY TRBV9 TRBD2 TRBJ2-3
ASNLGGGEGHTGELF TRBV21-1 . TRBJ2-2
ASSQRTSDTQY TRBV19 . TRBJ2-3
ASSRDTYEQY TRBV19 . TRBJ2-7
ASSRPAGMNTEAF TRBV6-5 . TRBJ1-1
SVSRPRGDTQY TRBV29-1 TRBD1 TRBJ2-3
ATSDFGSSYNEQF TRBV24-1 . TRBJ2-1
ATSETGTTDTQY TRBV24-1 . TRBJ2-3
ASSLGTGTSGTGELF TRBV13 TRBD2 TRBJ2-2
ASSHSYRGGLYGYT TRBV19 TRBD1 TRBJ1-2
ASSQEPLRSYEQY TRBV4-2 . TRBJ2-7
ASSIQGKGAYGYT TRBV19 TRBD1 TRBJ1-2
ASSLVRVGEETQY TRBV7-9 . TRBJ2-5
ASSLGDRMNNEQF TRBV5-1 TRBD1 TRBJ2-1
ASSPFGQYTEAF TRBV3-1/TRBV3-2 . TRBJ1-1
ASSTGAPNTEAF TRBV6-5 TRBD1 TRBJ1-1
ASSEFGSSGTDTQY TRBV6-1 TRBD2 TRBJ2-3
ASSLADRDNTEAF TRBV5-1 TRBD1 TRBJ1-1
ASTFQQGSPLH TRBV3-1/TRBV3-2 . TRBJ1-6
ASVTSGEETQY TRBV10-1 TRBD2 TRBJ2-5
ASSQGAGTGRENIQY TRBV3-1/TRBV3-2 TRBD1 TRBJ2-4
ASSLIGTTEETQY TRBV7-3 . TRBJ2-5
ASTPPTAHGGETQY TRBV28 . TRBJ2-5
ASSPGSYEQY TRBV7-9 . TRBJ2-7
ASSSYWTVYTGELF TRBV11-3 . TRBJ2-2
ASSTSGGANTGELF TRBV5-1 TRBD2 TRBJ2-2
AQNGQGYT TRBV10-3 . TRBJ1-2
ASPGGAPDSGANVLT TRBV12-2 . TRBJ2-6
ASSDSGQDSTGELF TRBV6-4 TRBD1 TRBJ2-2
ASSFHGGRNTEAF TRBV7-9 . TRBJ1-1
ASSRQPKMNTEAF TRBV6-5 . TRBJ1-1
ASSSGYDYGYT TRBV7-2 . TRBJ1-2
ASSLRDSVETQY TRBV5-4 . TRBJ2-5
ASRSSGRNTGELF TRBV27 TRBD2 TRBJ2-2
ASSYFLGGGTEAF TRBV6-5 . TRBJ1-1
ASSWGSGNQPQH TRBV19 . TRBJ1-5